These 21 T cell receptor beta chains were sequenced from one sample in a study of OX40 agonist ivuxolimab in advanced cancers. Measured with immunoSEQ multiplex PCR; TCRdb has only the in-frame clones, and not every one. The sample comprises just under 65,000 clones, 70% to 90% of which are singletons, and roughly 9.8% rests with the top ten. Sample: CD4+ or CD8+ T cells sorted from blood, taken in a trial of the OX40 agonist ivuxolimab. The receptor set was obtained from an adult with an advanced solid tumor such as melanoma, head and neck, liver or kidney cancer.

The chain employs TRBV5-1 and TRBJ1-1, with 8 bases that match TRBD1. Germline V gene sequence: CDR1 SGHRS, CDR2 YFSETQ. CDR3 size: 15 residues. Germline trimming cut 0 bases from V and 2 bases from J; bases unmatched to any gene: 3. The CDR3 here is CASSLAGTGNTEAFF. CDR3 coding DNA: TGCGCCAGCAGCTTGGCCGGGACAGGAAACACTGAAGCTTTCTTT.

This chain connects TRBV4-3 to TRBJ2-7, with 8 positions matching TRBD1. Unmatched junction bases numbered 5, after V lost 1 base and J lost 6 bases. The CDR3 extends over 14 amino acids. CDR1 LGHNA and CDR2 YSLEER come from the germline V gene. The DNA for the CDR3 is TGCGCCAGCAGCCAAGGGAACAGGGGGACCGAGCAGTACTTC. Protein product: CASSQGNRGTEQYF.

J is TRBJ2-3 and V is TRBV6-4; maybe TRBD2 (7 bases). This CDR3 is 15 amino acids long. V was shortened by 3 bases and J by 4 bases, with 14 bases between the two germline ends. The V gene's germline CDR1 is MRHNA and CDR2 SNTAGT. CDR3 DNA: TGTGCCAGCAGTGAAAGGGGGGGTAGCCCAGATACGCAGTATTTT. Its translation: CASSERGGSPDTQYF.

This chain links TRBV21-1 with TRBJ1-2; the table assigns TRBD1, which was not confirmed against the DNA. TRBV21-1 is reported as a pseudogene. The CDR3 consists of 17 residues. This CDR3 reads CASSKEFRCQGPDGYTF. For the CDR3, the DNA is TGTGCCAGCAGCAAAGAGTTTCGCTGCCAGGGCCCGGATGGCTACACCTTC.

The chain has TRBV6-6 and TRBJ1-4; possible D gene TRBD1, 5 bases. V was shortened by 11 bases and J by 0 bases, with 13 bases between the two germline ends. The CDR3 sequence is 14 residues long. Germline assignment: CDR1 MNHNY and CDR2 SVGAGI (reference sequence). CDR3 sequence (DNA): TGTGCCGGGGGTGGGGGTGCAACTAATGAAAAACTGTTTTTT. It encodes CAGGGGATNEKLFF.

This clone appeared a single time. The chain is built from TRBV5-5 and TRBJ2-5; weak D call: TRBD1 (5 bases). Germline assignment: CDR1 SGHKS and CDR2 YYEKEE (reference sequence). CDR3 length: 14 amino acids. V lost 3 bases, J lost 5 bases, and 14 bases lay in between. Here the CDR3 DNA reads TGTGCCAGCAGCTCCACAACGGCAGGGGAGACCCAGTACTTC. It encodes CASSSTTAGETQYF.

This chain links TRBV7-9 with TRBJ2-4; tentatively, D is TRBD1 (5 bases). Germline V gene sequence: CDR1 SEHNR, CDR2 FQNEAQ (reference sequence). Between the trimmed V and J ends, which lost 3 bases and 5 bases, there was a span of 8 bases. The CDR3 extends over 13 amino acids. The DNA for the CDR3 is TGTGCCAGCAGCTTTTGGGGCCAAAACATTCAGTACTTC. Protein sequence: CASSFWGQNIQYF. The whole variable domain, remainder taken from reference TRBV7-9 and TRBJ2-4, is DTGVSQNPRHKITKRGQNVTFRCDPISEHNRLYWYRQTLGQGPEFLTYFQNEAQLEKSRLLSDRFSAERPKGSFSTLEIQRTEQGDSAMYLCASSFWGQNIQYFGAGTRLSVL.

V usage is TRBV5-1 and J usage is TRBJ2-5, with D possibly TRBD2 on 5 matching bases. Trimming removed 4 bases at V and 1 base at J, with 14 bases between. The CDR3 loop spans 15 amino acids. The germline gives CDR1 SGHRS, CDR2 YFSETQ. DNA of the CDR3: TGCGCCAGCAGCCCGTTAGACGGGATCCAAGAGACCCAGTACTTC. This sequence encodes CASSPLDGIQETQYF.

The rearrangement uses TRBV2 and TRBJ1-4; 8 bases map to TRBD1. From germline, CDR1 is SNHLY and CDR2 FYNNEI. This CDR3 contains 16 residues. The trim removed 6 bases at V and 3 bases at J, leaving 9 bases unmatched. Here the CDR3 reads CASRARGTGPNEKLFF. The CDR3 DNA reads as TGTGCCAGCAGGGCGCGCGGGACAGGACCTAATGAAAAACTGTTTTTT. Looking up the rest from reference TRBV2 and TRBJ1-4 gives the full variable domain: EPEVTQTPSHQVTQMGQEVILRCVPISNHLYFYWYRQILGQKVEFLVSFYNNEISEKSEIFDDQFSVERPDGSNFTLKIRSTKLEDSAMYFCASRARGTGPNEKLFFGSGTQLSVL.

This chain joins TRBV6-5 and TRBJ1-6, with D possibly TRBD1 on 5 matching bases. Germline CDR1 reads MNHEY; CDR2 reads SVGAGI. The CDR3 sequence is 15 residues long. V lost 0 bases, J lost 5 bases, and 8 bases lay in between. This CDR3 is CASSYSWGHNSPLHF. CDR3 nucleotides: TGTGCCAGCAGTTACTCGTGGGGCCATAATTCACCCCTCCACTTT.

This clone was detected once. This sequence joins TRBV4-1 and TRBJ2-1, with TRBD2 as a possible D gene (5 bases). Germline V gives CDR1 MGHRA, CDR2 YSYEKL. This CDR3 comprises 15 residues. Trimming removed 5 bases from V and 0 bases from J, with 11 bases in between. The CDR3 region is CASSFSASSYNEQFF. The DNA of the CDR3 is TGCGCCAGCAGCTTTAGCGCTAGCTCCTACAATGAGCAGTTCTTC.

This chain uses TRBV7-2 with TRBJ2-7, with 10 positions matching TRBD2. Germline V gene data show CDR1 as SGHTA and CDR2 as FQGNSA. Unmatched junction bases numbered 3, after V lost 5 bases and J lost 2 bases. The CDR3 loop spans 14 amino acids. For the CDR3, the DNA is TGTGCCAGCAGCACCGGGACTAGCGCCTACGAGCAGTACTTC. This translates into CASSTGTSAYEQYF.

Worth noting for this clone: The germline gene is not matched at one end of the junction; a read error may be the cause. The chain is built from TRBV7-7 and TRBJ2-5, with TRBD2 matching 11 bases. From germline, CDR1 is SSHAT and CDR2 FNYEAQ (reference sequence). The length of the CDR3 is 16 residues. DNA for the CDR3: TGTGCTAGCAGCCTCCGGACTAGCGGGCCACAAGAGACCCAGTACTTC. It translates to CASSLRTSGPQETQYF. Complete variable domain (other parts from reference TRBV7-7 and TRBJ2-5): GAGVSQSPRYKVTKRGQDVTLRCDPISSHATLYWYQQALGQGPEFLTYFNYEAQPDKSGLPSDRFSAERPEGSISTLTIQRTEQRDSAMYRCASSLRTSGPQETQYFGPGTRLLVL.

The rearrangement joins TRBV15 to TRBJ1-2, with D unclear. Germline lookup yields CDR1 LNHNV and CDR2 YYDKDF (reference sequence). The ends were cut back, 3 bases at V and 1 base at J, with 12 bases in the middle. This CDR3 is built from 15 residues. CDR3 DNA: TGTGCCACCAGCAGTCCCTATTATTTTAACTATGGCTACACCTTC. Protein product: CATSSPYYFNYGYTF.

This chain connects TRBV6-5 to TRBJ2-5, with TRBD1 identical over 8 bases. Per the germline V gene, CDR1 is MNHEY and CDR2 is SVGAGI. V lost 0 bases and J lost 5; bases outside the gene matches: 5. The CDR3 sequence is 15 residues long. The CDR3 reads CASSYSQGGGETQYF. CDR3 nucleotides: TGTGCCAGCAGTTACTCACAGGGGGGAGGCGAGACCCAGTACTTC.

The chain is built from TRBV11-2 and TRBJ2-7; unclear D gene. Germline V gene lookup returns CDR1 SGHAT and CDR2 FQNNGV. V shed 2 bases and J shed 1 base, with 6 bases lying between them. The CDR3 length is 13 residues. The CDR3 DNA is TGTGCCAGCAGCTTACTGGAGTCCTACGAGCAGTACTTC. This codes for CASSLLESYEQYF.

This clone was recorded once. The genes are TRBV5-1 and TRBJ2-3; 8 nucleotides line up with TRBD1. The CDR3 has 16 residues. CDR1 and CDR2 from the germline V gene are SGHRS and YFSETQ. The ends lost 6 bases at V and 5 bases at J; junction bases unmatched: 14. The CDR3 loop reads CASTPGGPNRVDTQYF. The CDR3 bases are TGCGCCAGCACCCCAGGGGGCCCCAACCGGGTAGATACGCAGTATTTT.

This chain connects TRBV5-3 to TRBJ2-7; no firm D call. TRBV5-3 is noted as an ORF with a role that remains uncertain. The CDR3 runs to 19 residues. Trimming took 1 base from V and 3 from J, leaving 26 bases between them. Written as DNA, the CDR3 is TGTGCCAGAAGCTTGAACTCTCGACCCCCAGAAGTGTCAAGCTACGAGCAGTACTTC. Translation gives CARSLNSRPPEVSSYEQYF.

The genes are TRBV29-1 and TRBJ2-7; the match to TRBD1 covers 7 bases. The CDR3 spans 12 residues. The germline V gene has CDR1 SQVTM and CDR2 ANQGSEA. J lost 5 bases, V lost 6 bases, and 7 bases had no gene match. CDR3 sequence: CSVDPGTDEQYF. CDR3 bases: TGCAGCGTCGACCCTGGGACAGACGAGCAGTACTTC.

This chain joins TRBV5-1 and TRBJ1-3; D gene ambiguous. The CDR3 is 14 amino acids. The V gene lost 3 bases and the J gene lost 0 bases, with 7 bases spanning the gap. The germline V gene has CDR1 SGHRS and CDR2 YFSETQ. This chain's CDR3 is CASSSAASGNTIYF. The CDR3 bases are TGCGCCAGCAGCTCAGCGGCCTCTGGAAACACCATATATTTT.

This rearrangement joins TRBV4-3 to TRBJ1-5; no clear D gene. The CDR3 runs 17 residues. Germline CDR1 is LGHNA and CDR2 is YSLEER. Trimming shortened V by 0 bases and J by 2 bases, and 14 bases separated the two germline ends. As DNA, the CDR3 is TGCGCCAGCAGCCAAGAGTATCGTCGGACGGGCAATCAGCCCCAGCATTTT. It is translated as CASSQEYRRTGNQPQHF.